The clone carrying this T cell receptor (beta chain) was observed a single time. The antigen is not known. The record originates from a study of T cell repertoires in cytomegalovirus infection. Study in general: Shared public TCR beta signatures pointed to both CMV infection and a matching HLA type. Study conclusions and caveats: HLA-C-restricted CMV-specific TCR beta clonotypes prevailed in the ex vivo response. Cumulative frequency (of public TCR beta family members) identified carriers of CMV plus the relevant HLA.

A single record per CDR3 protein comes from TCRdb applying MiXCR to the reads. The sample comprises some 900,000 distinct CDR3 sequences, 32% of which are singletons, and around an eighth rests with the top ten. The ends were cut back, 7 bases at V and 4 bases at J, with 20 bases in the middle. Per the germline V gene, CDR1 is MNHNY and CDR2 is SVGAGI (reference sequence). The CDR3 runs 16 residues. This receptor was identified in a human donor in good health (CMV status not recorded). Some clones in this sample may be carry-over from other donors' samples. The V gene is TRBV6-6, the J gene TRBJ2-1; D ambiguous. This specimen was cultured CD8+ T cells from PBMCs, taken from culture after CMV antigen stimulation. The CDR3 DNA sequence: TGTGCCAGCACCCAAAGTCCAGAAGGACCTTACAATGAGCAGTTCTTC. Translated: CASTQSPEGPYNEQFF.